A selection of T cell receptor beta chains follows, all from one sample in a study of blood T cell repertoires in COVID-19. Assay used: immunoSEQ multiplex PCR; TCRdb lists only in-frame clones, some missing. The sample consists of about 210,000 clones, more than 70% of them appearing once. Sequenced material: peripheral blood. These receptors were collected from a human donor in a cohort sampled during active COVID-19. The CDR3 runs from the conserved cysteine through the conserved F or W. Each record gives: D gene, V gene, CDR3 protein. A D gene is named only where the DNA matches it firmly.

. | TRBV9 | CASSASGGGRETQYF
. | TRBV14 | CASSSRQNTEAFF
TRBD2 | TRBV3-1/TRBV3-2 | CASSRLLAGPYEQYF
TRBD2 | TRBV29-1 | CSVLVLAGRGDIQYF
. | TRBV24-1 | CATSDLQGSTDTQYF
TRBD1 | TRBV7-8 | CASRSDRGPTSGNTIYF
. | TRBV5-4 | CASSFEGGRRNTIYF
TRBD1 | TRBV27 | CASTTLGQGTGGSYNEQFF
TRBD2 | TRBV5-3 | CARTIGLANNSGELFF
TRBD2 | TRBV13 | CASSPGLAAYNEQFF
. | TRBV28 | CASRQQGPTDTQYF
. | TRBV3-1/TRBV3-2 | CASSQDYRADTQYF
TRBD2 | TRBV5-1 | CASSLEIAGVGEQYF
. | TRBV28 | CASSLFGSPLHF
. | TRBV12-5 | CASGTDTFYGYTF
TRBD2 | TRBV28 | CASSFLAGEGNEQFF
. | TRBV7-2 | CASSLEQGGKNIQYF
. | TRBV7-2 | CASSPQSNTGELFF
. | TRBV28 | CASSFFTGSSGNTIYF
. | TRBV6-1 | CASSERRARNYNEQFF
TRBD2 | TRBV4-1 | CASSQDGGTSGYNEQFF
. | TRBV27 | CASSLSRGPIQETQYF
. | TRBV3-1/TRBV3-2 | CASLPNGGALGEKLFF
. | TRBV11-1 | CASFRDPDTEAFF
TRBD2 | TRBV28 | CASSSAGDTWPGELFF
TRBD1 | TRBV7-2 | CASSLNRGDEQFF
TRBD1 | TRBV4-3 | CASSPGTGTYEQYF
. | TRBV28 | CASSLHSNPDEQYF
. | TRBV6-5 | CASSYVYSFSEQYF
TRBD2 | TRBV3-1/TRBV3-2 | CASSPRSGGRKDTQYF
. | TRBV28 | CATLSSTNTEAFF
. | TRBV20-1 | CSARGQTEAFF
. | TRBV28 | CASSLNRAGYTF
. | TRBV7-3 | CASSTYLETEAFF
. | TRBV25-1 | CASRDLSAEAFF
TRBD2 | TRBV15 | CATSQTTSGGYEQYF
TRBD1 | TRBV6-6 | CASSYLDRAHEQYF
. | TRBV4-2 | CASSQEGDNNYGYTF
TRBD1 | TRBV5-6 | CASSVTGGNTEAFF
TRBD1 | TRBV19 | CASSNLGRGKDEQYF
TRBD1 | TRBV19 | CASRGGQGLQETQYF
TRBD1 | TRBV3-1/TRBV3-2 | CASRTGTGDEKLFF
TRBD1 | TRBV6-5 | CASSQTGDNSPLHF
. | TRBV3-1/TRBV3-2 | CASSLATGLRSPLHF
TRBD1 | TRBV7-8 | CASSFSQGARSNEKLFF
. | TRBV28 | CASSTLPQPQHF
. | TRBV3-1/TRBV3-2 | CASSQDVSSHEQYF
. | TRBV19 | CASSSRDTTTGETQYF
TRBD1 | TRBV5-1 | CASSSDRGLGTGELFF
. | TRBV7-2 | CASSRGEDTGNTIYF